The 29 T cell receptor beta chains given below trace back to one sample, sequenced in a study of T cell responses to AZD1222 COVID-19 vaccine. Assay: immunoSEQ multiplex PCR; the TCRdb copy retains only in-frame clones and omits some. Among around 160,000 clones, just over 90% were seen once, and the ten largest hold around 1.3%. The material sequenced was peripheral blood, taken 28 days after the second AZD1222 dose. These receptors all stem from an adult who received the AZD1222 COVID-19 vaccine.

The chain links TRBV19 to TRBJ1-6, with a weak D call TRBD1 (5 bases). V was pared by 5 bases and J by 3 bases, with 14 bases between. CDR1 and CDR2 from the germline V gene are LNHDA and SQIVND (reference sequence). This CDR3 comprises 16 residues. CDR3 nucleotide sequence: TGTGCCAGTAGTCTCCAGGGAGTGGGCTATAATTCACCCCTCCACTTT. It is translated as CASSLQGVGYNSPLHF.

This chain joins TRBV28 and TRBJ1-2; D not certain. The CDR3 contains 13 residues. Germline V CDR1 and CDR2: MDHEN, SYDVKM. V lost 7 bases and J lost 1, with 10 bases in between. The CDR3 here is CASTLQINYGYTF. The CDR3 DNA follows: TGTGCCAGCACCCTACAGATTAACTATGGCTACACCTTC.

The rearrangement links TRBV29-1 to TRBJ1-2; weak D call: TRBD1 (5 bases). V lost 7 bases and J 6 bases, leaving 15 bases between the germline ends. In germline, CDR1 is SQVTM, CDR2 ANQGSEA. This CDR3 region has 12 residues. The CDR3 bases are TGCAGCGGATCACCGGGGGGGAATGGCTACACCTTC. Protein sequence: CSGSPGGNGYTF.

Concerning this clone itself: The same CDR3 can be traced to other DNA sequences in this sample. The V call is TRBV20-1, the J call TRBJ2-1, with D uncertain. CDR1 is DFQATT and CDR2 is SNEGSKA in the germline V gene (reference sequence). Trimming shortened V by 2 bases and J by 4 bases, and 0 bases separated the two germline ends. The CDR3 has 10 amino acids. The CDR3 spells CSARYNEQFF. The DNA of the CDR3 is TGCAGTGCTAGATACAATGAGCAGTTCTTC.

The J gene is TRBJ1-1, the V gene TRBV6-5; 7 bases are a match to TRBD1. The CDR3 is 13 residues long. V trimming: 7 bases; J trimming: 4 bases; junction bases outside the gene matches: 6. Germline CDR1 MNHEY, CDR2 SVGAGI. CDR3 sequence: CASNLQGTTEAFF. CDR3 DNA: TGTGCCAGCAACCTACAGGGGACCACTGAAGCTTTCTTT.

The chain employs TRBV6-4 and TRBJ2-3; D is uncertain. Germline loops: CDR1 MRHNA, CDR2 SNTAGT. Trimming pared 5 bases from V and 2 bases from J, leaving 11 bases between. This CDR3 contains 14 residues. The CDR3 loop is CASSNGGSTDTQYF. CDR3 nucleotides: TGTGCCAGCAGTAACGGTGGATCCACAGATACGCAGTATTTT.

Comment on this clone: This sample also contains other DNA sequences that code for the same CDR3. The chain recombines TRBV30 with TRBJ1-5; D may be TRBD1 (5 bases). The CDR3 spans 14 residues. V gave up 1 base and J gave up 0 bases, with 7 bases separating them. The germline gives CDR1 GTSNPN, CDR2 SVGIG (reference sequence). CDR3 in DNA: TGTGCCTGGAGTGGGGGGACTAGCAATCAGCCCCAGCATTTT. Protein: CAWSGGTSNQPQHF.

This clone was observed once. This chain joins TRBV6-5 and TRBJ2-7; D perhaps matches TRBD2 (5 bases). Germline V gives CDR1 MNHEY, CDR2 SVGAGI. The CDR3 has 13 amino acids. V lost 6 bases to trimming and J lost 12 bases, with 21 bases between them. The CDR3 reads CASSLPPPGKGYF. The DNA for the CDR3 is TGTGCCAGCAGCCTACCCCCCCCCGGGAAGGGGTACTTC.

This clone was seen at least ten times. The rearrangement joins TRBV6-4 to TRBJ2-1, with 8 nucleotides matching TRBD2. V was clipped by 4 bases and J by 7 bases; unmatched bases: 3. Germline assignment: CDR1 MRHNA and CDR2 SNTAGT. The CDR3 has 13 residues. The CDR3 here is CASSAGTRNEQFF. CDR3 DNA sequence: TGTGCCAGCAGTGCCGGGACTAGAAATGAGCAGTTCTTC.

This clone was found once. CDR3 region: CASSDGVRTDTQYF. The CDR3 DNA follows: TGCGCCAGCAGCGACGGGGTGCGCACAGATACGCAGTATTTT. The chain couples TRBV5-1 to TRBJ2-3; D is possibly TRBD2 (5 bases). Germline lookup yields CDR1 SGHRS and CDR2 YFSETQ. The V and J ends lost 4 bases and 1 base respectively, with 10 bases between them. The CDR3 consists of 14 residues.

J is TRBJ2-5 and V is TRBV6-2 or TRBV6-3; TRBD1 agrees at 7 bases. Unmatched junction bases numbered 5, after V lost 6 bases and J lost 1 base. Germline lookup yields CDR1 MNHEY and CDR2 SVGEGT. The CDR3 sequence is 14 residues long. The DNA of the CDR3 is TGTGCCAGCAGGTACAGGGGTCGCCAAGAGACCCAGTACTTC. Translating gives CASRYRGRQETQYF.

The CDR3 DNA follows: TGTGCCAGCAGCCAACCCGGACAGAGTGAAGCTTTCTTT. Translation gives CASSQPGQSEAFF. The chain joins TRBV6-5 to TRBJ1-1, with D possibly being TRBD1 (6 bases). V was clipped by 6 bases and J by 7 bases, with 15 bases between them. The length of the CDR3 is 13 residues. Germline V gene sequence: CDR1 MNHEY, CDR2 SVGAGI.

This chain links TRBV6-6 with TRBJ1-1, with 7 nucleotides matching TRBD1. Unmatched junction bases numbered 11, after V lost 8 bases and J lost 2 bases. Germline CDR1 is MNHNY and CDR2 is SVGAGI (reference sequence). This CDR3 contains 15 residues. The CDR3 DNA is TGTGCCAGCCTGGTCCAGGGGGGAAGTAACACTGAAGCTTTCTTT. Translated, it gives CASLVQGGSNTEAFF.

The rearrangement joins TRBV27 to TRBJ1-6; D is uncertain. Per the germline V gene, CDR1 is MNHEY and CDR2 is SMNVEV (reference sequence). This CDR3 contains 13 residues. Trimming cost V 6 bases and J 10 bases, with 13 bases left between them. In DNA form, the CDR3 reads TGTGCCAGCAGCCCAAACTCGGGGTCACCCCTCCACTTT. Encoded protein: CASSPNSGSPLHF.

The chain links TRBV5-1 to TRBJ2-2; 9 bases are a match to TRBD1. There are 15 residues in the CDR3. Germline CDR1 reads SGHRS; CDR2 reads YFSETQ. The V segment lost 1 base and the J segment 5 bases; nucleotides outside the gene matches: 3. CDR3 in DNA: TGCGCCAGCAGCTTGCCGACAGGGGGAACCGGGGAGCTGTTTTTT. Encoded protein: CASSLPTGGTGELFF.

The genes are TRBV12-3 or TRBV12-4 and TRBJ1-1, with no clear D. V was pared by 3 bases and J by 7 bases, with 12 bases between. This CDR3 is built from 13 residues. The CDR3 reads CASSFNQALEAFF. As DNA, the CDR3 is TGTGCCAGCAGTTTCAACCAGGCTCTTGAAGCTTTCTTT.

V is TRBV7-6 and J is TRBJ1-1, with 7 bases identical to TRBD1. Germline CDR1 SGHVS, CDR2 FNYEAQ. Germline trimming cut 1 base from V and 0 bases from J; bases unmatched to any gene: 8. This CDR3 spans 17 amino acids. CDR3 coding DNA: TGTGCCAGCAGCTTAGAAGGGGGGACAGCCATGAACACTGAAGCTTTCTTT. Encoded protein: CASSLEGGTAMNTEAFF.

This rearrangement joins TRBV6-2 or TRBV6-3 to TRBJ1-4, with a possible D match to TRBD1 (5 bases). CDR3 length equals 15 residues. In germline, CDR1 is MNHEY, CDR2 SVGEGT. Trimming stripped 0 bases from V and 5 bases from J, with 10 bases between. The CDR3 bases are TGTGCCAGCAGTTACTCGTCGGGGGGGAATGAAAAACTGTTTTTT. It specifies CASSYSSGGNEKLFF.

This clone appeared a single time. In nucleotides, the CDR3 is TGTGCCAGCAGCCCTTCTAGCGGGAGACACACCGGGGAGCTGTTTTTT. As protein: CASSPSSGRHTGELFF. V is TRBV4-2 and J is TRBJ2-2; 10 bases line up with TRBD2. CDR1 is LGHNA, CDR2 YNFKEQ, per germline. Trimming at V came to 4 bases and at J to 3 bases, leaving 5 bases not matched to a gene. CDR3 length equals 16 residues.

On this clone: Different DNA sequences within this sample yield the same CDR3. This chain links TRBV6-5 with TRBJ1-1; weak D call: TRBD1 (5 bases). V lost 2 bases and J 0 bases, leaving 7 bases between the germline ends. The CDR3 length is 14 residues. Germline loops: CDR1 MNHEY, CDR2 SVGAGI. CDR3 sequence (DNA): TGTGCCAGCAGTTACGGGGGAGTGAACACTGAAGCTTTCTTT. Translation gives CASSYGGVNTEAFF.

CDR3: CAWSVGGYGYTF. In DNA form, the CDR3 reads TGTGCCTGGAGTGTTGGCGGCTATGGCTACACCTTC. The chain employs TRBV30 and TRBJ1-2; no clear D gene. Per the germline V gene, CDR1 is GTSNPN and CDR2 is SVGIG (reference sequence). The CDR3 sequence is 12 residues long. The ends were cut back, 0 bases at V and 4 bases at J, with 6 bases in the middle.

This clone was seen only once. The V call is TRBV2, the J call TRBJ1-5; no clear D. The CDR3 loop spans 17 amino acids. In germline, CDR1 is SNHLY, CDR2 FYNNEI. V was shortened by 4 bases and J by 2 bases, with 18 bases between the two germline ends. CDR3 amino acids: CASSGFSGRTGNQPQHF. The CDR3 coding sequence is TGTGCCAGCAGTGGGTTCTCCGGGCGGACGGGCAATCAGCCCCAGCATTTT.

This clone was seen a handful of times. CDR3 amino acids: CASGLVAGGFYEQFF. CDR3 sequence (DNA): TGTGCTAGTGGTTTAGTAGCGGGGGGGTTCTATGAGCAGTTCTTC. This chain connects TRBV12-5 to TRBJ2-1; 11 nucleotides match TRBD2. V gave up 3 bases and J gave up 8 bases; unmatched junction bases: 6. There are 15 residues in the CDR3. Germline CDR1 reads LGHNT; CDR2 reads FRNRAP.

The chain uses TRBV6-4 and TRBJ1-1; the match to TRBD1 covers 9 bases. Trimming took 5 bases from V and 4 from J; bases not matched to a gene: 8. The CDR3 covers 15 residues. Germline assignment: CDR1 MRHNA and CDR2 SNTAGT. DNA of the CDR3: TGTGCCAGCAGTACCAACAGGGGGCTGGGCACTGAAGCTTTCTTT. Amino acid sequence: CASSTNRGLGTEAFF.

This clone came up once. The junction does not match germline at one end; this may be a read error. The rearrangement joins TRBV24-1 to TRBJ1-2; D gene ambiguous. CDR3 length: 13 residues. CDR1 is KGHDR, CDR2 SFDVKD, per germline. CDR3 coding DNA: TGTGCCACCATGTGGCGGGCCCGCGAAAATCTCCTCTTC. Translating gives CATMWRARENLLF.

J is TRBJ1-1 and V is TRBV6-5; no definite D call. This CDR3 is built from 13 residues. CDR1 and CDR2 from the germline V gene are MNHEY and SVGAGI. Deletions cut 4 bases from V and 10 bases from J, with 16 bases between. Here the CDR3 DNA reads TGTGCCAGCAGTTCCACTCCATCCTCCGGAGCTTTCTTT. Its translation: CASSSTPSSGAFF.

The J gene is TRBJ2-4, the V gene TRBV28, with D possibly TRBD2 on 6 matching bases. Germline V gene sequence: CDR1 MDHEN, CDR2 SYDVKM. CDR3 length: 16 residues. Trimming took 7 bases from V and 3 from J, leaving 19 bases between them. CDR3 sequence (DNA): TGTGCCAGCACCCCGGAAGGAGGGCCGGGCAAAAACATTCAGTACTTC. Translating it yields CASTPEGGPGKNIQYF.

This clone appeared a single time. The rearrangement links TRBV27 to TRBJ1-2; TRBD1 agrees at 8 bases. Germline-derived CDR1 and CDR2 are MNHEY and SMNVEV (reference sequence). This CDR3 has 13 amino acids. The V gene end was trimmed by 5 bases and the J gene end by 4 bases; junction bases not matched to a gene: 3. In nucleotides, the CDR3 is TGTGCCAGCAGTATTGGACAGGGCTATGGCTACACCTTC. Translation gives CASSIGQGYGYTF.

The chain recombines TRBV7-9 with TRBJ1-5; D uncertain. Per the germline V gene, CDR1 is SEHNR and CDR2 is FQNEAQ (reference sequence). V was shortened by 5 bases and J by 2 bases, with 16 bases between the two germline ends. This CDR3 spans 16 amino acids. The CDR3 nucleotides are TGTGCCAGCAGCGAATTGTCAGCGGCGGGCAATCAGCCCCAGCATTTT. Translation: CASSELSAAGNQPQHF. The variable domain in full, completed from reference TRBV7-9 and TRBJ1-5, reads DTGVSQNPRHKITKRGQNVTFRCDPISEHNRLYWYRQTLGQGPEFLTYFQNEAQLEKSRLLSDRFSAERPKGSFSTLEIQRTEQGDSAMYLCASSELSAAGNQPQHFGDGTRLSIL.